This T cell receptor (beta chain) was found in a study of CD8 T cells in Susac syndrome. From blood CD8+ and CD4+ T cells, the TCR beta chain was sequenced. The multiple sclerosis control group consisted of treatment-naive patients whose relapsing-remitting disease, which was either stable or active, fulfilled revised McDonald criteria. With respect to this clonotype: Its antigen is as yet unknown.

The authors reverse transcribed roughly 0.5 to 1 ug RNA with random hexamers. Amplification of the TCR beta CDR3 was carried out by immunoSEQ multiplex PCR, which spanned a total of 54 Vbeta and 13 Jbeta segments. One entry per CDR3 protein, called by TCRdb with MiXCR from the immunoSEQ multiplex PCR reads. The repertoire has tens of thousands of distinct CDR3 sequences, roughly 95% of them found once; the top ten carry roughly 0.11%. Study-level findings and limits: The study admitted that it had a relatively small number of individuals in its TCR sequencing and HLA analysis.

Germline CDR1 and CDR2: SGHRS and YFSETQ. This CDR3 region has 16 residues. Trimming removed 0 bases at V and 0 bases at J, with 12 bases between. What was sequenced was CD4+ T cells from PBMCs. This receptor was taken from a human donor with multiple sclerosis. The rearrangement links TRBV5-1 to TRBJ2-5; unclear D gene. CDR3 in DNA: TGCGCCAGCAGCTTGGGTACTACCCTGTACCAAGAGACCCAGTACTTC. It encodes CASSLGTTLYQETQYF.